This T cell receptor (beta chain) stems from a study of T cells in Graves' hyperthyroidism and ophthalmopathy. Study observations and caveats: It was a median about 6.5 months before onset that the model predicted ophthalmopathy.

Authors of the study amplified TCR beta CDR3 regions from RNA transcripts. With the HTBI primer set, the TCR CDR3 went through a first round of RT-PCR. TCRdb redid the calling of the multiplex PCR reads with MiXCR, one entry per CDR3 protein. Here the sample spans about 380,000 distinct CDR3 sequences, 15% to 20% being singletons. About this clonotype itself: What it binds is not known.

Germline V gene data show CDR1 as SGHAT and CDR2 as FQDESV (reference sequence). Trimming removed 4 bases from V and 5 bases from J; junction bases left unmatched: 6. The CDR3 is made up of 15 amino acids. Enrolled ophthalmopathy patients presented with a Clinical Activity Score of at least 3, a NOSPECS grade of at least 4, and disease duration under 3 months. PBMCs stemmed from around 9.3 ml fresh peripheral blood. This chain uses TRBV11-1 with TRBJ2-7; 12 bases align to TRBD2. The receptor was derived from a man aged 18 to 30 with Graves' ophthalmopathy. The sequenced sample consisted of blood. The CDR3 region has the DNA TGTGCCAGCAGCTCCCTGACTAGCGGGAGAGACGAGCAGTACTTC. Its translation: CASSSLTSGRDEQYF.